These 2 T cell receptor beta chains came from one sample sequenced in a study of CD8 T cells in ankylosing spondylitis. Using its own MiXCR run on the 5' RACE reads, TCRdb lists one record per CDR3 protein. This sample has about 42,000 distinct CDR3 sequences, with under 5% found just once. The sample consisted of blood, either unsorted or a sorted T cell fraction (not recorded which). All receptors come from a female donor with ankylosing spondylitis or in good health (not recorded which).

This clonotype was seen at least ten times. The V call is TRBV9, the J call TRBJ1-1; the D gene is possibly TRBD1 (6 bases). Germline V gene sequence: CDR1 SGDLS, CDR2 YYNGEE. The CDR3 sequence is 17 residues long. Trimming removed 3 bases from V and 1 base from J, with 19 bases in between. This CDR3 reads CASSARRDTSSNTEAFF. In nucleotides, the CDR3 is TGTGCCAGCAGCGCCCGACGGGACACATCCTCGAACACTGAAGCTTTCTTT.

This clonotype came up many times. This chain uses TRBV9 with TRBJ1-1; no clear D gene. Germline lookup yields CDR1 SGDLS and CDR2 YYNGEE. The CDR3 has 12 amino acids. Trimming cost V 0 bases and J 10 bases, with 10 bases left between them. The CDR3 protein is CASSVVYGVAFF. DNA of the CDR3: TGTGCCAGCAGCGTAGTGTACGGGGTAGCTTTCTTT.